This TCR beta chain was identified in a study of blood T cell repertoires in COVID-19. At the level of the study: Collection of acute and convalescent COVID-19 samples took place in the United States, Italy and Spain.

This clone was observed a handful of times. The length of the CDR3 is 15 residues. V lost 3 bases to trimming and J lost 4 bases; unmatched junction nucleotides: 8. CDR1 MNHEY and CDR2 SVGEGT come from the germline V gene. Participants spanned ages about 18 to 90 years and resided in roughly 22 US areas. Donors were grouped by their self-reported clinical history. TCRdb keeps only in-frame clones here, not all; method: immunoSEQ multiplex PCR. The sample consists of approximately 400,000 clones, 88% of them appearing once. The V and J genes are TRBV6-2 or TRBV6-3 and TRBJ2-7; 8 bases are shared with TRBD1. This TCR came from a young woman who had recovered from COVID-19. Specimen: PBMCs or T cells enriched from blood (not recorded which). The CDR3 DNA follows: TGTGCCAGCAGTTATATAGGACAGGGAAAATACGAGCAGTACTTC. It specifies CASSYIGQGKYEQYF.